This T cell receptor (beta chain) came from a study of T-cell reconstitution after alpha-beta-depleted transplantation in children. Unique molecular identifiers were used to barcode this TCRbeta library. One entry per CDR3 protein, called by TCRdb with MiXCR from the PCR reads. The data hold about 400,000 distinct CDR3 sequences, with roughly 20% observed a single time. Germline-derived CDR1 and CDR2 are SEHNR and FQNEAQ (reference sequence). The ends lost 2 bases at V and 4 bases at J; junction bases unmatched: 3. The CDR3 runs 14 residues. This chain joins TRBV7-9 and TRBJ2-3; the match to TRBD2 covers 7 bases. The sequence derives from a human donor who donated a stem cell graft to a child with acute myeloid leukemia. The sequenced sample was PBMCs from the stem cell graft donor, obtained from the stem cell graft. The CDR3 loop is CASSLTTSADTQYF. The CDR3 coding sequence is TGTGCCAGCAGCTTAACAACTAGCGCAGATACGCAGTATTTT.